This T cell receptor beta chain was captured in a study of blood T cell repertoires in COVID-19. Overall study: The samples span acute and convalescent COVID-19 from the United States, Italy and Spain. Sample material is recorded as cDNA or gDNA derived from T cells, B-cell-depleted T cells, or PBMCs.

With V trimmed by 9 bases and J by 2 bases, 12 bases remained unmatched. Germline values: CDR1 MDHEN, CDR2 SYDVKM. CDR3 size: 15 residues. In the authors' workflow: Scientists estimated how many nucleated cells there were by amplifying reference gene primers. Clones were read by immunoSEQ multiplex PCR, and TCRdb kept only the in-frame ones, dropping some. The DNA gave D and trimming, while V, J and clone size come from that table. The repertoire holds about 230,000 clones, with around 88% as singletons. This TCR was sampled from a man in his forties or fifties with active or convalescent COVID-19. What was sequenced was peripheral blood. This sequence joins TRBV28 and TRBJ1-2; 7 positions agree with TRBD1. CDR3 residues: CASAGGQEPNYGYTF. CDR3 DNA: TGTGCCAGTGCGGGAGGACAGGAGCCGAACTATGGCTACACCTTC.